The sample holds a few counts of the clone carrying this T cell receptor (beta chain). The antigen is undetermined. Tregs were sorted as CD4+CD25+CD127-/low cells. Full-length variable regions came from constant-region reverse primers plus semi-nested Nested Universal Primer A PCR. TCRdb independently ran MiXCR on the 5' RACE reads; one entry per CDR3 protein. Of 35,000 to 45,000 distinct CDR3 sequences detected, about a fifth appear once; the ten largest clones hold around 4%. General study findings and limits: In terms of TCR gene usage, tumor memory CD4+ T cells clustered together with blood and lymph node memory CD4+ cells, as well as with lymph node naive CD4+ cells.

The sample consisted of Tregs sorted from a lymph node. This sequence originates from a female donor with breast cancer.

The CDR3 sequence is CASSLALLAETYEQYF. The CDR3 coding sequence is TGTGCCAGCAGCTTGGCCTTGCTAGCGGAAACCTACGAGCAGTACTTC. The chain couples TRBV5-6 to TRBJ2-7; 7 bases line up with TRBD2. The V gene end was trimmed by 0 bases and the J gene end by 2 bases; junction bases not matched to a gene: 8. Germline loops: CDR1 SGHDT, CDR2 YYEEEE. The CDR3 consists of 16 residues.